This is a list of T cell receptor beta chains from one sample in a study of metastatic and nonmetastatic thyroid tumors. TCRdb reanalyzed the PCR reads with MiXCR. The sample shows 35,000 to 45,000 clones, 20% of them seen only once. Sequencing input: blood. All receptors derive from a female donor with papillary thyroid cancer or a benign thyroid nodule (not recorded which). Some clones in this sample may be carry-over from other donors' samples. CDR3s include the opening cysteine and the closing phenylalanine or tryptophan. Fields, in order: V gene, D gene, J gene, CDR3 protein. D genes are given only for firm matches.

v_gene: TRBV18; d_gene: .; j_gene: TRBJ1-6; CDR3aa: CASSLQGGNSPLHF
v_gene: TRBV6-2/TRBV6-3; d_gene: .; j_gene: TRBJ1-1; CDR3aa: CASSYGERDTEAFF
v_gene: TRBV29-1; d_gene: .; j_gene: TRBJ1-5; CDR3aa: CSVGFGASPNQPQHF
v_gene: TRBV19; d_gene: .; j_gene: TRBJ1-1; CDR3aa: CATQYNTEAFF
v_gene: TRBV28; d_gene: TRBD2; j_gene: TRBJ2-2; CDR3aa: CASSLLMTSGPTGELFF
v_gene: TRBV12-3/TRBV12-4; d_gene: .; j_gene: TRBJ1-5; CDR3aa: CASSWILEGNQPQHF
v_gene: TRBV5-5; d_gene: .; j_gene: TRBJ1-1; CDR3aa: CASTSPGVPEAFF
v_gene: TRBV7-9; d_gene: .; j_gene: TRBJ1-2; CDR3aa: CASSSADYGYTF
v_gene: TRBV9; d_gene: .; j_gene: TRBJ2-3; CDR3aa: CASSAPAEADTQYF
v_gene: TRBV2; d_gene: TRBD2; j_gene: TRBJ2-3; CDR3aa: CASSAFSGSSTDTQYF
v_gene: TRBV11-3; d_gene: TRBD2; j_gene: TRBJ2-1; CDR3aa: CASSLGLANNEQFF
v_gene: TRBV20-1; d_gene: .; j_gene: TRBJ1-2; CDR3aa: CSARWWRGYTF
v_gene: TRBV5-1; d_gene: .; j_gene: TRBJ1-2; CDR3aa: CASSFAGVEGYTF
v_gene: TRBV4-2; d_gene: .; j_gene: TRBJ2-4; CDR3aa: CASSPLRMGNIQYF
v_gene: TRBV4-3; d_gene: .; j_gene: TRBJ2-2; CDR3aa: CASSQDGRELFF
v_gene: TRBV27; d_gene: TRBD2; j_gene: TRBJ2-3; CDR3aa: CASSSRLAGGTDTQYF
v_gene: TRBV19; d_gene: TRBD2; j_gene: TRBJ2-1; CDR3aa: CASSHRGSGRYNEQFF
v_gene: TRBV6-1; d_gene: .; j_gene: TRBJ2-3; CDR3aa: CASRVDSMATKYF
v_gene: TRBV27; d_gene: .; j_gene: TRBJ2-3; CDR3aa: CASSLSSTDTQYF
v_gene: TRBV30; d_gene: TRBD2; j_gene: TRBJ2-7; CDR3aa: CAWSGTSAYYEQYF
v_gene: TRBV7-3; d_gene: TRBD1; j_gene: TRBJ1-6; CDR3aa: CASSLRGQGSRASPLHF
v_gene: TRBV3-1; d_gene: TRBD2; j_gene: TRBJ2-7; CDR3aa: CASSQGDSGFYEQYF
v_gene: TRBV20-1; d_gene: TRBD2; j_gene: TRBJ2-1; CDR3aa: CSATSLAGGPGNEQFF
v_gene: TRBV2; d_gene: TRBD1; j_gene: TRBJ2-7; CDR3aa: CASREDRVSYEQYF
v_gene: TRBV5-1; d_gene: TRBD1; j_gene: TRBJ2-7; CDR3aa: CASSPEGQGYYEQYF
v_gene: TRBV5-1; d_gene: .; j_gene: TRBJ2-5; CDR3aa: CASSLESGSRETQYF
v_gene: TRBV6-2/TRBV6-3; d_gene: .; j_gene: TRBJ2-5; CDR3aa: CASIPWGVLAQYF
v_gene: TRBV20-1; d_gene: .; j_gene: TRBJ2-7; CDR3aa: CSARDTDSSYEQYF
v_gene: TRBV2; d_gene: .; j_gene: TRBJ2-1; CDR3aa: CAISYYQYNEQFF
v_gene: TRBV5-1; d_gene: TRBD1; j_gene: TRBJ1-1; CDR3aa: CASNSQGGTEAFF
v_gene: TRBV19; d_gene: .; j_gene: TRBJ2-5; CDR3aa: CASSESGSQETQYF
v_gene: TRBV24-1; d_gene: .; j_gene: TRBJ1-5; CDR3aa: CATSDGGAESQPQHF
v_gene: TRBV11-3; d_gene: .; j_gene: TRBJ2-7; CDR3aa: CASSLSKRGTSYEQYF
v_gene: TRBV7-8; d_gene: .; j_gene: TRBJ2-5; CDR3aa: CASAPEGWGQETQYF